This is a list of T cell receptor beta chains from one sample in a study of vaccination effects on CD4 cells after COVID-19. Clones were sequenced by immunoSEQ multiplex PCR, and TCRdb holds only the in-frame ones, with some missing. The sample yields some 30,000 clones, roughly 81% seen once. These receptors are not linked to any known antigen. Specimen: CD4+ T cells from PBMCs cultured with HCoV-229E spike peptides, collected after COVID-19 vaccination. These receptors were obtained from a human donor who received a COVID-19 vaccine. Both conserved end residues are part of each CDR3. D genes are given only for firm matches. For some rows the clone size is stated as once, few or many, or as a class when expanded; others skip it.

V gene	J gene	D gene	clone size	CDR3 DNA	CDR3 protein
TRBV7-6	TRBJ2-1	NA	NA	TGTGCCAGCAGCTTGGGGCAGGCGGACAATGAGCAGTTCTTC	CASSLGQADNEQFF
TRBV5-1	TRBJ2-4	TRBD2	NA	TGCGCCAGCAGCTCGGGTGGGACTAGCGGGAGAAACATTCAGTACTTC	CASSSGGTSGRNIQYF
TRBV2	TRBJ1-5	NA	NA	TGTGCCAGCAGTGGTGGCCAGGGTAACCAGCCCCAGCATTTT	CASSGGQGNQPQHF
TRBV18	TRBJ2-1	NA	NA	TGTGCCAGCGACCCCGGACAGTACAATGAGCAGTTCTTC	CASDPGQYNEQFF
TRBV12-3/TRBV12-4	TRBJ1-5	NA	few	TGTGCCAGCAGTCAGCAATCGGGTCAGCCCCAGCATTTT	CASSQQSGQPQHF
TRBV4-1	TRBJ1-4	TRBD1	NA	TGCGCCAGCAGCCAGAGGGACAGGGACGAAAAACTGTTTTTT	CASSQRDRDEKLFF
TRBV3-1/TRBV3-2	TRBJ1-3	NA	NA	TGTGCCAGCAGCCAACCCGACAGTAACTCTGGAAACACCATATATTTT	CASSQPDSNSGNTIYF
TRBV5-1	TRBJ2-3	NA	NA	TGCGCCAGCAGCTTGTCCGGGACTTCTAGCACAGATACGCAGTATTTT	CASSLSGTSSTDTQYF
TRBV5-1	TRBJ2-7	NA	few	TGCGCCAGCAGCTTGGATGCCGGAACCTACGAGCAGTACTTC	CASSLDAGTYEQYF
TRBV19	TRBJ2-3	TRBD2	NA	TGTGCCAGTAGCCGCCCGGGACTAGGCCCAGATACGCAGTATTTT	CASSRPGLGPDTQYF
TRBV27	TRBJ2-3	NA	NA	TGTGCCAGCAGTGTCCGAGATACGCAGTATTTT	CASSVRDTQYF
TRBV3-1/TRBV3-2	TRBJ1-5	NA	NA	TGTGCCAGCAGCGAACAGGGCTATCAGCCCCAGCATTTT	CASSEQGYQPQHF
TRBV7-8	TRBJ1-5	TRBD1	NA	TGTGCCAGCAGCCGGGACAGACAGGGGCTAAATCAGCCCCAGCATTTT	CASSRDRQGLNQPQHF
TRBV5-1	TRBJ2-5	TRBD2	NA	TGCGCCAGCGAACAAAGCGGGAGTGTAATTGAGACCCAGTACTTC	CASEQSGSVIETQYF
TRBV19	TRBJ2-1	TRBD1	NA	TGTGCCAGTAACATACAGGGGGCCTACAATGAGCAGTTCTTC	CASNIQGAYNEQFF
TRBV3-1/TRBV3-2	TRBJ2-7	NA	NA	TGTGCCAGCAGCCGGGGATACGAGCAGTACTTC	CASSRGYEQYF
TRBV5-4	TRBJ2-2	TRBD2	NA	TGTGCCAGCAGCTTCGGGGGGGGCTCCGGGGAGCTGTTTTTT	CASSFGGGSGELFF
TRBV2	TRBJ1-5	NA	few	TGTGCCAGCAGTGGCGGGTCTTCTTATCAGCCCCAGCATTTT	CASSGGSSYQPQHF
TRBV23-1	TRBJ2-1	TRBD1	NA	TGCGCCAGCAGACACAGGGGGATCTACAATGAGCAGTTCTTC	CASRHRGIYNEQFF
TRBV30	TRBJ1-1	TRBD1	NA	TGTGCCTGGCGCGGGCAACAGGGGTTAAGGTACTCTGTCACTGAAGCTTTCTTT	CAWRGQQGLRYSVTEAFF
TRBV6-5	TRBJ2-5	NA	NA	TGTGCCAGCAGTTACTCGAGGGAGACCCAGTACTTC	CASSYSRETQYF
TRBV10-2	TRBJ2-5	NA	NA	TGCGCCAGCAGTGCATCCTCTTGGGAGACCCAGTACTTC	CASSASSWETQYF
TRBV2	TRBJ2-5	TRBD2	NA	TGTGCCAGCAGCGCAACTAGCGGGAGAACTAAGACCCAGTACTTC	CASSATSGRTKTQYF
TRBV19	TRBJ1-4	NA	NA	TGTGCCAGTAGGGCCACAGGGTCAACTAATGAAAAACTGTTTTTT	CASRATGSTNEKLFF
TRBV3-1/TRBV3-2	TRBJ2-2	NA	NA	TGTGCCAGCAGCCAAGGGGGAGTGAACACCGGGGAGCTGTTTTTT	CASSQGGVNTGELFF
TRBV5-8	TRBJ2-6	NA	NA	TGTGCCAGCAGCGCCGGACGTATCTCTGGGGCCAACGTCCTGACTTTC	CASSAGRISGANVLTF
TRBV4-2	TRBJ2-7	TRBD2	NA	TGTGCCAGCAGCCACCTCGGACTAGCCCACGAGCAGTACTTC	CASSHLGLAHEQYF
TRBV19	TRBJ1-5	TRBD1	NA	TGTGCCAGTAGTATTGGGGACAGGGTCAATCAGCCCCAGCATTTT	CASSIGDRVNQPQHF
TRBV27	TRBJ2-7	TRBD2	NA	TGTGCCAGCAGCCGTAGCGGGACTTACTACGAGCAGTACTTC	CASSRSGTYYEQYF
TRBV18	TRBJ1-5	NA	NA	TGTGCCAGCTCACCAGGATATGGACAGACCAATCAGCCCCAGCATTTT	CASSPGYGQTNQPQHF
TRBV6-5	TRBJ1-2	NA	NA	TGTGCCAGCAGAGCCCAGGGTCTGCGCGGCTACACCTTC	CASRAQGLRGYTF
TRBV7-9	TRBJ2-5	NA	NA	TGTGCCAGCAGCTTAGGGGCGGGGATCCAAGAGACCCAGTACTTC	CASSLGAGIQETQYF
TRBV24-1	TRBJ2-1	NA	few	TGTGCCACCAGTACTCCAGGGTACAATGAGCAGTTCTTC	CATSTPGYNEQFF
TRBV18	TRBJ2-7	TRBD1	NA	TGTGCCAGCTCACCAGACAGGGACGAGCAGTACTTC	CASSPDRDEQYF
TRBV7-8	TRBJ2-3	TRBD1	NA	TGTGCCAGCAGGGTAACGCGGACAGGTCGCACAGATACGCAGTATTTT	CASRVTRTGRTDTQYF
TRBV19	TRBJ1-4	NA	NA	TGTGCCAGTACCGAGCGTCGTCCGGGGGGCGGTGAAAAACTGTTTTTT	CASTERRPGGGEKLFF
TRBV19	TRBJ2-2	TRBD2	NA	TGTGCCAGTAGTCCCTTACATACTAGCGAAAGAGACACCGGGGAGCTGTTTTTT	CASSPLHTSERDTGELFF
TRBV7-9	TRBJ1-2	NA	few	TGTGCCAGCAGCTTGCTTCTGGAGGGCTACACCTTC	CASSLLLEGYTF
TRBV3-1/TRBV3-2	TRBJ2-1	NA	few	TGTGCCAGCAGCCAGAATGGCGGCGGGGAGCAGTTCTTC	CASSQNGGGEQFF
TRBV30	TRBJ2-5	NA	once	TGTGCCTGGAATACCCAGGGGCGCAGGGAGACCCAGTACTTC	CAWNTQGRRETQYF
TRBV6-5	TRBJ2-5	NA	NA	TGTGCCAGCCAGCGGTGGGGGGAGACCCAGTACTTC	CASQRWGETQYF
TRBV7-9	TRBJ2-1	NA	NA	TGTGCCAGCAGCTTAGCACTAGTTAGAAACAATGAGCAGTTCTTC	CASSLALVRNNEQFF